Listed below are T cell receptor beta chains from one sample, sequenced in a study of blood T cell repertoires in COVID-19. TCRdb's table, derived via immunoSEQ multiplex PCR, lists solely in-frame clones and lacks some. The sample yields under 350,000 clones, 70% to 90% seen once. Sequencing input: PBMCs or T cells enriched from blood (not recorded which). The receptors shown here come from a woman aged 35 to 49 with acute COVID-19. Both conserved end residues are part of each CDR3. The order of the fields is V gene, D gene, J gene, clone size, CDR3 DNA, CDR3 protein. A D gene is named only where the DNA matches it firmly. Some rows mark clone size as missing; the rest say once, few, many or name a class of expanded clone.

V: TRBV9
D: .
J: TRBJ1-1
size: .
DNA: TGTGCCAGCAGCTCGTACAGGGATGGAGCTTTCTTT
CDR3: CASSSYRDGAFF

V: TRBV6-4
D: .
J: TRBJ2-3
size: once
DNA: TGTGCCAGCAGTGTAGGTGGAGGGGCAGATACGCAGTATTTT
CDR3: CASSVGGGADTQYF

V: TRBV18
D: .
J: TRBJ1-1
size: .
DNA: TGTGCCAGCTCACCCCAGACCGGTCACAGGAACACTGAAGCTTTCTTT
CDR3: CASSPQTGHRNTEAFF

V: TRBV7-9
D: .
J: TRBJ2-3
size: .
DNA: TGTGCCAGCAGCTTAGGAGGGGGGGATGATACGCAGTATTTT
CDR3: CASSLGGGDDTQYF

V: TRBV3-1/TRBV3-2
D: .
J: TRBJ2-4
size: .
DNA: TGTGCCAGCGCCCAGCAGGGGGCCAAAAACATTCAGTACTTC
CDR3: CASAQQGAKNIQYF

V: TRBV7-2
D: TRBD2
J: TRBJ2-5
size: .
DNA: TGTGCCAGCAGCCCCGGGACTAGCGGGGGGGCGGCGGGAGAGACCCAGTACTTC
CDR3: CASSPGTSGGAAGETQYF

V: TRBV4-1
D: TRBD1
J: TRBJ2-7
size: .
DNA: TGCGCCAGCAGCGGACCGGGACAGGGTGGGTACGAGCAGTACTTC
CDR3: CASSGPGQGGYEQYF

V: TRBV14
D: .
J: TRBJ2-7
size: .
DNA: TGTGCCAGCAGCCAATTAATTGGACAGTCCTACGAGCAGTACTTC
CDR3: CASSQLIGQSYEQYF

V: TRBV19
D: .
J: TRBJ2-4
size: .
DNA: TGTGCCAGTAGACAGGACACAATAGCCAAAAACATTCAGTACTTC
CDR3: CASRQDTIAKNIQYF

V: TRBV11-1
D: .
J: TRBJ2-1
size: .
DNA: TGTGCCAGCAGCTTAGACGCAGTTGTTTCCTACAATGAGCAGTTCTTC
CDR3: CASSLDAVVSYNEQFF

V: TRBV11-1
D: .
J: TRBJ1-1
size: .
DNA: TGTGCCAGCAGCTTATCTGGGGGCGGGACTGAAGCTTTCTTT
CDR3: CASSLSGGGTEAFF

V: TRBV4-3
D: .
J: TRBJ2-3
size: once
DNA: TGCGCCAGCAGCCAAGATGTCAGGGATACGCAGTATTTT
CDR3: CASSQDVRDTQYF

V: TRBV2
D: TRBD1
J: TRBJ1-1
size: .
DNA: TGTGCCAGCAGTAACACAGGGGAGAACACTGAAGCTTTCTTT
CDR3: CASSNTGENTEAFF